The 16 T cell receptor beta chains in this list originate from one sample, sequenced in a study of T cells in Graves' hyperthyroidism and ophthalmopathy. Template material for amplifying TCR beta CDR3 regions consisted of RNA transcripts. The HTBI set primed first-round TCR CDR3 RT-PCR. TCRdb reanalysed the multiplex PCR reads using MiXCR and keeps one entry per CDR3 protein. The sample includes a few hundred thousand distinct CDR3 sequences, about 15% of them seen just once. The sequencing input was blood. The receptors shown here come from a woman aged 25 to 45 with Graves' hyperthyroidism.

About this clonotype itself: An end of the junction differs from the germline gene, which may be a read error. The V call is TRBV5-4, the J call TRBJ2-5; D remains ambiguous. This CDR3 is built from 15 residues. Germline V CDR1 and CDR2: SGHNT, YYREEE (reference sequence). DNA for the CDR3: TGTGCCAGCAGCTTCATATCCGGGTCCCAAGAGACCCAGAACTTC. Translated: CASSFISGSQETQNF.

This clonotype showed up many times. This chain connects TRBV10-3 to TRBJ2-3; D remains unclear. CDR1 ENHRY and CDR2 SYGVKD come from the germline V gene. The CDR3 length is 14 residues. V was clipped by 3 bases and J by 3 bases, with 10 bases between them. The CDR3 DNA is TGTGCCATCAGTGATGGCGACTCAACAGATACGCAGTATTTT. As protein: CAISDGDSTDTQYF.

This clonotype occurred a few times. The V and J genes are TRBV24-1 and TRBJ2-6; the D gene is possibly TRBD2 (5 bases). CDR1 is KGHDR and CDR2 is SFDVKD in the germline V gene. The CDR3 covers 16 residues. The V end lost 4 bases, the J end lost 0 bases, and 9 bases lay between the germline ends. The CDR3 reads CATSDSDYSGANVLTF. DNA of the CDR3: TGTGCCACCAGTGACTCAGACTACTCTGGGGCCAACGTCCTGACTTTC.

The chain combines TRBV14 with TRBJ2-1, with D possibly being TRBD2 (6 bases). Per the germline V gene, CDR1 is SGHDN and CDR2 is FVKESK. Trimming pared 4 bases from V and 0 bases from J, leaving 13 bases between. The CDR3 is 16 residues long. Here the CDR3 DNA reads TGTGCCAGCAGCCCCGGACGGGGGAACTCCTACAATGAGCAGTTCTTC. Its translation: CASSPGRGNSYNEQFF.

The sample holds many counts of this clonotype. V is TRBV28 and J is TRBJ2-7; 8 bases map to TRBD1. V dropped 6 bases and J dropped 2; count of bases not matched to a gene: 3. CDR1 and CDR2 from the germline V gene are MDHEN and SYDVKM. The CDR3 has 13 amino acids. The CDR3 region is CASRKTGAYEQYF. The CDR3 DNA follows: TGTGCCAGCAGAAAGACAGGGGCCTACGAGCAGTACTTC.

This clonotype has more than one count but fewer than ten. CDR3 in amino acids: CSAPKAETGANEQFF. CDR3 coding DNA: TGCAGTGCTCCAAAGGCCGAGACAGGGGCCAATGAGCAGTTCTTC. The rearrangement uses TRBV20-1 and TRBJ2-1; 8 bases line up with TRBD1. Germline CDR1 DFQATT, CDR2 SNEGSKA (reference sequence). After removal of 5 bases from V and 6 bases from J, the junction contained 12 bases not matched to a gene. The CDR3 is 15 residues long.

In this sample, this clonotype turned up once. This could be a read error, since a much larger clone is one nucleotide away. This sequence joins TRBV27 and TRBJ2-3; TRBD2 matches 7 bases. Per the germline V gene, CDR1 is MNHEY and CDR2 is SMNVEV (reference sequence). V shed 5 bases, J shed 2 bases, and the junction held 10 bases outside the gene matches. CDR3 size: 16 residues. In DNA form, the CDR3 reads TGTGCCAGCAGTCCCGGACTAGTGGGTATCACAGATACGCAGTATTTT. As protein: CASSPGLVGITDTQYF.

A few counts support this clonotype. V and J are TRBV19 and TRBJ2-1; no definite D call. With 3 bases removed from V and 5 bases from J, the gap between germline ends came to 14 bases. This CDR3 contains 15 residues. Germline V lookup: CDR1 LNHDA, CDR2 SQIVND (reference sequence). The CDR3 region is CASSMAHGRNNEQFF. The CDR3 region has the DNA TGTGCCAGTAGTATGGCCCACGGGCGGAACAATGAGCAGTTCTTC. The full variable domain, in which reference TRBV19 and TRBJ2-1 provide the parts outside the CDR3, is DGGITQSPKYLFRKEGQNVTLSCEQNLNHDAMYWYRQDPGQGLRLIYYSQIVNDFQKGDIAEGYSVSREKKESFPLTVTSAQKNPTAFYLCASSMAHGRNNEQFFGPGTRLTVL.

The table lists this clonotype with many counts. This chain links TRBV28 with TRBJ1-5, with D unclear. Trimming cost V 3 bases and J 5 bases, with 8 bases left between them. The germline V gene encodes CDR1 MDHEN and CDR2 SYDVKM. The CDR3 covers 13 residues. The CDR3: CASSFRGHQPQHF. The CDR3 DNA is TGTGCCAGCAGTTTTCGGGGTCATCAGCCCCAGCATTTT.

This clonotype was seen repeatedly, ten times or more. The chain is built from TRBV11-2 and TRBJ2-5; D is unresolved. The V end was cut by 10 bases, the J end by 5 bases, with 11 bases between. The CDR3 is 11 residues long. Germline values: CDR1 SGHAT, CDR2 FQNNGV. In nucleotides, the CDR3 is TGTGCCACGGCGACTCGGGAGACCCAGTACTTC. Protein product: CATATRETQYF.

This clonotype occurred many times. This chain uses TRBV2 with TRBJ2-2; D possibly corresponds to TRBD2 (5 bases). This CDR3 comprises 15 residues. CDR1 and CDR2 from the germline V gene are SNHLY and FYNNEI. Trimming left V 6 bases short and J 6 bases short, with 17 bases between. The CDR3 region is CASSGPIRGAGELFF. In DNA, the CDR3 is TGTGCCAGCAGCGGACCGATTCGGGGTGCCGGGGAGCTGTTTTTT.

The chain uses TRBV7-2 and TRBJ1-6, with a tentative D call TRBD1 (6 bases). Trimming left V 4 bases short and J 5 bases short, with 9 bases between. Germline V gives CDR1 SGHTA, CDR2 FQGNSA. This CDR3 comprises 14 residues. The CDR3 loop is CASSSRQDNSPLHF. The DNA of the CDR3 is TGTGCCAGCAGCTCCCGACAGGATAATTCACCCCTCCACTTT.

The table lists this clonotype with a few counts. The chain links TRBV28 to TRBJ2-7; perhaps D is TRBD1 or TRBD2 (5 bases each). The CDR3 has 14 amino acids. V lost 11 bases and J 0 bases, leaving 17 bases between the germline ends. The germline V gene has CDR1 MDHEN and CDR2 SYDVKM. Here the CDR3 DNA reads TGTGCCGGCTCCCCCGGGACGGACTCCTACGAGCAGTACTTC. Translated, it gives CAGSPGTDSYEQYF.

The V gene is TRBV20-1, the J gene TRBJ1-1; 7 nucleotides align to TRBD1. From germline, CDR1 is DFQATT and CDR2 SNEGSKA (reference sequence). With V trimmed by 3 bases and J by 6 bases, 7 bases remained unmatched. The CDR3 contains 13 residues. CDR3 DNA: TGCAGTGCTAGTCAGGGGGTTTTCGCTGAAGCTTTCTTT. It translates to CSASQGVFAEAFF.

This clonotype was seen repeatedly, ten times or more. The chain joins TRBV5-5 to TRBJ1-2; D perhaps matches TRBD1 (6 bases). The CDR3 is made up of 13 amino acids. The V gene lost 3 bases and the J gene lost 4 bases, with 10 bases spanning the gap. Germline CDR1 is SGHKS and CDR2 is YYEKEE (reference sequence). CDR3 sequence: CASSSQGIYGYTF. As DNA, the CDR3 is TGTGCCAGCAGCTCACAGGGTATCTATGGCTACACCTTC. Full variable domain (rest looked up from reference TRBV5-5 and TRBJ1-2): DAGVTQSPTHLIKTRGQQVTLRCSPISGHKSVSWYQQVLGQGPQFIFQYYEKEERGRGNFPDRFSARQFPNYSSELNVNALLLGDSALYLCASSSQGIYGYTFGSGTRLTVV.

In its sample, this clonotype was seen many times. The J gene is TRBJ2-3, the V gene TRBV20-1; 9 bases are a match to TRBD2. The CDR3 has 15 residues. Trimming cost V 0 bases and J 7 bases; bases outside gene matches: 8. Germline V gives CDR1 DFQATT, CDR2 SNEGSKA (reference sequence). The CDR3 region has the DNA TGCAGTGCTAGAGATGGGGCGGGAGGGGGTAATACGCAGTATTTT. Translation: CSARDGAGGGNTQYF.